This TCR beta chain was sequenced for a study of blood T cell repertoires in COVID-19. V was pared by 7 bases and J by 4 bases, with 13 bases between. In germline, CDR1 is SNHLY, CDR2 FYNNEI. The CDR3 consists of 14 residues. Method: immunoSEQ multiplex PCR; TCRdb's copy keeps in-frame clones and lacks some. The data contain about 130,000 clones, around 78% of them seen just once; the ten biggest clones take up approximately 10%. This receptor was obtained from a human donor in a cohort sampled during active COVID-19. Material: peripheral blood. The gene calls are TRBV2 and TRBJ2-2; D is possibly TRBD1 (6 bases). CDR3 coding DNA: TGTGCCAGCATAAACAGGGAACCCACCGGGGAGCTGTTTTTT. Its protein is CASINREPTGELFF. Drawing the rest from reference TRBV2 and TRBJ2-2, the complete variable domain is EPEVTQTPSHQVTQMGQEVILRCVPISNHLYFYWYRQILGQKVEFLVSFYNNEISEKSEIFDDQFSVERPDGSNFTLKIRSTKLEDSAMYFCASINREPTGELFFGEGSRLTVL.